This TCR beta chain was captured by sequencing in a study of T cell changes during pregnancy in multiple sclerosis. Generated by immunoSEQ multiplex PCR, the TCRdb table keeps only in-frame clones and is missing some. The repertoire consists of about 89,000 clones, with about 92% occurring once and the leading ten covering around 2.1%. Looked up from germline, CDR1 is LGHNA and CDR2 is YNFKEQ. The CDR3 loop spans 16 amino acids. V shed 4 bases and J 4 bases; nucleotides not matched to a gene: 13. This material consisted of peripheral blood, taken after pregnancy. The chain has TRBV4-2 and TRBJ2-7; 7 nucleotides line up with TRBD2. The clonotype comes from a female donor in good health, enrolled as a control in a pregnancy study. CDR3 loop: CASSLIQREAEYEQYF. In nucleotides, the CDR3 is TGTGCCAGCAGCCTCATACAGCGGGAAGCTGAATACGAGCAGTACTTC.